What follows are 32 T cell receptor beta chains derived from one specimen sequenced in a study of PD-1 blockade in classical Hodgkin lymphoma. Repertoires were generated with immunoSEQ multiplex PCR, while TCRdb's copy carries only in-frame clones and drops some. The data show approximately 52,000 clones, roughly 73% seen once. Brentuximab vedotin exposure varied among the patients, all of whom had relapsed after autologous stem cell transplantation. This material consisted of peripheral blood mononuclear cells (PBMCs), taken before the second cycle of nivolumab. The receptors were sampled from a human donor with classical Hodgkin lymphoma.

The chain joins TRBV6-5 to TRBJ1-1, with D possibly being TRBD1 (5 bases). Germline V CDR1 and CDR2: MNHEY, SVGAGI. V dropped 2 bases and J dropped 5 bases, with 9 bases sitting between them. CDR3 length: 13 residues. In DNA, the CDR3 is TGTGCCAGCAGTTACGGGGCCGCTACTGAAGCTTTCTTT. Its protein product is CASSYGAATEAFF.

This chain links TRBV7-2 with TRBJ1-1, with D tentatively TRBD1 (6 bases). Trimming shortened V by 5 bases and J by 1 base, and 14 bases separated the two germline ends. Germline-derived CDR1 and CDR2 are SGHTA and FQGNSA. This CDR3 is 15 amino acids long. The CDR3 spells CASSRQVLGNTEAFF. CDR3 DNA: TGTGCCAGCAGCCGACAGGTTCTTGGGAACACTGAAGCTTTCTTT.

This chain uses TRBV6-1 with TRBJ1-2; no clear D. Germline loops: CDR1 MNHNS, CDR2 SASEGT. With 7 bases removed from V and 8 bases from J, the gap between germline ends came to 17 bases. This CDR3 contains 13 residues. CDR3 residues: CASNSPLSRGYTF. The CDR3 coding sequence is TGTGCCAGCAACAGTCCTCTTAGTCGGGGCTACACCTTC.

The CDR3 here is CSGLAGETQYF. The CDR3 DNA sequence: TGCAGCGGCCTAGCGGGAGAGACCCAGTACTTC. The rearrangement joins TRBV29-1 to TRBJ2-5; 8 bases agree with TRBD2. Trimming at V came to 7 bases and at J to 4 bases, leaving 2 bases not matched to a gene. Per the germline V gene, CDR1 is SQVTM and CDR2 is ANQGSEA. The CDR3 length is 11 residues. Looking up the rest from reference TRBV29-1 and TRBJ2-5 gives the full variable domain: SAVISQKPSRDICQRGTSLTIQCQVDSQVTMMFWYRQQPGQSLTLIATANQGSEATYESGFVIDKFPISRPNLTFSTLTVSNMSPEDSSIYLCSGLAGETQYFGPGTRLLVL.

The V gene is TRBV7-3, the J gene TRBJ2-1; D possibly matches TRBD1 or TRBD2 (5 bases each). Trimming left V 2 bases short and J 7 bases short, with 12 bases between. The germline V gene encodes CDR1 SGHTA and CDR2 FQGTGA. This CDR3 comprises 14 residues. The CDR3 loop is CASSLELAGNEQFF. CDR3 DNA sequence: TGTGCCAGCAGCTTAGAGCTAGCAGGGAATGAGCAGTTCTTC.

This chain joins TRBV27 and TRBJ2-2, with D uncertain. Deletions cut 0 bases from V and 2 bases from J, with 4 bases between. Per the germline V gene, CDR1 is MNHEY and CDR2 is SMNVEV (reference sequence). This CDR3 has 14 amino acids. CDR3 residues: CASSLSVNTGELFF. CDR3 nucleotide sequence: TGTGCCAGCAGTTTATCGGTTAACACCGGGGAGCTGTTTTTT.

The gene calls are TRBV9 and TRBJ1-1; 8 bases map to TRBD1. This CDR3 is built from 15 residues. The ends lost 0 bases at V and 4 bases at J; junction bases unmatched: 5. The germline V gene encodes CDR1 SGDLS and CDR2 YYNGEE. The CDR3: CASSVDPGQGTEAFF. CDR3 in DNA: TGTGCCAGCAGCGTAGACCCCGGACAGGGCACTGAAGCTTTCTTT.

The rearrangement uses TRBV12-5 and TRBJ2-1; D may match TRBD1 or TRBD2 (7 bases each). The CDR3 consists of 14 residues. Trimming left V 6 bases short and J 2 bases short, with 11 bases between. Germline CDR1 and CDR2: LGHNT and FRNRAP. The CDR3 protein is CASGTGTTYNEQFF. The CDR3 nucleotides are TGTGCTAGTGGGACAGGGACTACCTACAATGAGCAGTTCTTC.

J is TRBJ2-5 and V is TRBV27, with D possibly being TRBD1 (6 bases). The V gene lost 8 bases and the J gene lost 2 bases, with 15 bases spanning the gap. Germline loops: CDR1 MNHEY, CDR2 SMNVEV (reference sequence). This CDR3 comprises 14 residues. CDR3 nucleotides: TGTGCCAGCCGACCGGACAGCGTTCAAGAGACCCAGTACTTC. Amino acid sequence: CASRPDSVQETQYF.

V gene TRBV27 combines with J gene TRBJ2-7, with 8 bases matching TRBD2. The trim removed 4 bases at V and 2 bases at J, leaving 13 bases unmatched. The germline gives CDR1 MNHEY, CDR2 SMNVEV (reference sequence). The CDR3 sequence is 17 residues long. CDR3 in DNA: TGTGCCAGCAGTTCGGGCGCGGGAGGTATCCCAGCCTACGAGCAGTACTTC. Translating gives CASSSGAGGIPAYEQYF.

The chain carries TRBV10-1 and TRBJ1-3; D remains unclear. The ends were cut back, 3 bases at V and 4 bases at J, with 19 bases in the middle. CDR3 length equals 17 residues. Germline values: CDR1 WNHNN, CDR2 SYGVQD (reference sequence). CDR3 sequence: CASSEYASPTEGNTIYF. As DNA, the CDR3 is TGCGCCAGCAGTGAATACGCCAGCCCTACAGAAGGAAACACCATATATTTT.

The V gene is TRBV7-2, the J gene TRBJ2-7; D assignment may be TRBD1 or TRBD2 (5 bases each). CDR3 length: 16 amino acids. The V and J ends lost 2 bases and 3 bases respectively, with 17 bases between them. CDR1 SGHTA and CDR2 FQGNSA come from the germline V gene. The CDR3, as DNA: TGTGCCAGCAGCTTAAGGGACGGGGACGAAAACTACGAGCAGTACTTC. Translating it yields CASSLRDGDENYEQYF.

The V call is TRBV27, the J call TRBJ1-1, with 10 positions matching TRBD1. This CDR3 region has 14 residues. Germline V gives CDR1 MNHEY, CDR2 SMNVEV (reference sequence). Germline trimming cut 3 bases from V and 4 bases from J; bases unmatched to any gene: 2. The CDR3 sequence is CASSFGQGVTEAFF. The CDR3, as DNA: TGTGCCAGCAGTTTCGGACAGGGGGTCACTGAAGCTTTCTTT.

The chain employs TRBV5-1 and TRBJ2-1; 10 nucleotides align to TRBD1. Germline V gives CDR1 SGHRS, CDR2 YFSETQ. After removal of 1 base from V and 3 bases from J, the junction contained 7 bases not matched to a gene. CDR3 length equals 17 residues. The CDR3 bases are TGCGCCAGCAGCTTGAGGACAGGGGGTACCGTCTACAATGAGCAGTTCTTC. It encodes CASSLRTGGTVYNEQFF.

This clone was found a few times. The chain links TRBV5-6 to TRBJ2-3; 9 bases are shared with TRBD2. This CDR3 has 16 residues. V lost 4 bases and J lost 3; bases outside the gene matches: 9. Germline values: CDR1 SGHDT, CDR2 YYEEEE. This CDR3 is CASSLIAGAYTDTQYF. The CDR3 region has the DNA TGTGCCAGCAGCCTTATAGCGGGAGCTTATACAGATACGCAGTATTTT. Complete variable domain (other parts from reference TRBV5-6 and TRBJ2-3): DAGVTQSPTHLIKTRGQQVTLRCSPKSGHDTVSWYQQALGQGPQFIFQYYEEEERQRGNFPDRFSGHQFPNYSSELNVNALLLGDSALYLCASSLIAGAYTDTQYFGPGTRLTVL.

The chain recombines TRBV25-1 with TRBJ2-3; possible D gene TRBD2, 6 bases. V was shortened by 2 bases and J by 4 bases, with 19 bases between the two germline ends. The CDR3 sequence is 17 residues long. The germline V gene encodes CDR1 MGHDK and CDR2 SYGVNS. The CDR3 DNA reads TGTGCCAGCAGTGAAACCCCGACTCGCCGGGAGTCAGATACGCAGTATTTT. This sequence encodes CASSETPTRRESDTQYF.

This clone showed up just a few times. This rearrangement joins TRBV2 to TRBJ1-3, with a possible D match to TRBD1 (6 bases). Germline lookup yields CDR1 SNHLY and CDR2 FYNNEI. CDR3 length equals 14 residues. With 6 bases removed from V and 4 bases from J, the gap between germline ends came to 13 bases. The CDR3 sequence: CASRVQGSGNTIYF. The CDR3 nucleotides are TGTGCCAGCAGGGTACAGGGATCGGGAAACACCATATATTTT.

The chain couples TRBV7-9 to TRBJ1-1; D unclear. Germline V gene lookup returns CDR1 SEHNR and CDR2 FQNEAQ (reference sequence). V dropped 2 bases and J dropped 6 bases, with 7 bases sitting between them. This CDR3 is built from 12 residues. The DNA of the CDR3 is TGTGCCAGCAGCTTAACCGTATCTGAAGCTTTCTTT. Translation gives CASSLTVSEAFF.

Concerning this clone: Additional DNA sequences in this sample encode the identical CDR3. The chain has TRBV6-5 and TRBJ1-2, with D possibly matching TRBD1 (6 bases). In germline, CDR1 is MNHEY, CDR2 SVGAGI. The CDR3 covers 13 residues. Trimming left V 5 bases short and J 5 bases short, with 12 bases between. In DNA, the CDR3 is TGTGCCAGCAGTCAACAGGGAGGTTATGGCTACACCTTC. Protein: CASSQQGGYGYTF.

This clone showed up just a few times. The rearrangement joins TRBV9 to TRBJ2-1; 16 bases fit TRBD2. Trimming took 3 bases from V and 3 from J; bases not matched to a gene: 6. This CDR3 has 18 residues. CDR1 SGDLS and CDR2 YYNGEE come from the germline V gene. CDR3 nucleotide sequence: TGTGCCAGCAGCGCGGGACTAGCGGGAGGGCTCGGCTACAATGAGCAGTTCTTC. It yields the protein CASSAGLAGGLGYNEQFF.

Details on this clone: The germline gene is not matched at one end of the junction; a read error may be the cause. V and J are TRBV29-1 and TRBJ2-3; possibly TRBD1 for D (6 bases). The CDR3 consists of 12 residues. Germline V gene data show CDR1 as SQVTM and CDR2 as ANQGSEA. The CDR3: CSVEDLGTTPRF. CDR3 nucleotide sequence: TGCAGCGTTGAAGATCTTGGGACAACCCCCCGTTTT.

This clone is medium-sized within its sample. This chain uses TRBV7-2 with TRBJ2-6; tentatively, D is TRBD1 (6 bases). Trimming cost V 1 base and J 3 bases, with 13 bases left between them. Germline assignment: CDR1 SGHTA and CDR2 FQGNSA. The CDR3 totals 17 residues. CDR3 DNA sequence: TGTGCCAGCAGCTTAGGGCACAGGGTTAGTGGGGCCAACGTCCTGACTTTC. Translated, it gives CASSLGHRVSGANVLTF.

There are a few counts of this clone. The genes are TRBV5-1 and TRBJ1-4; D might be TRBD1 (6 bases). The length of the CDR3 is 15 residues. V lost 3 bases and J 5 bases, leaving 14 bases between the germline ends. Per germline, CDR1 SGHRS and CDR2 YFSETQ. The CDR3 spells CASSSTGTANEKLFF. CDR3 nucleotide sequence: TGCGCCAGCAGCTCAACAGGGACGGCGAATGAAAAACTGTTTTTT.

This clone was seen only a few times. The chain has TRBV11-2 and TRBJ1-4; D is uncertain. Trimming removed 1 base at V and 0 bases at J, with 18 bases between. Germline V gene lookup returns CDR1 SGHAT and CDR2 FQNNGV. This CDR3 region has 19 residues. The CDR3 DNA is TGTGCCAGCAGCTTAGTTTGGGCTACCCAAATTACAACTAATGAAAAACTGTTTTTT. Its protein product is CASSLVWATQITTNEKLFF. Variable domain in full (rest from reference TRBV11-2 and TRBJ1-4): EAGVAQSPRYKIIEKRQSVAFWCNPISGHATLYWYQQILGQGPKLLIQFQNNGVVDDSQLPKDRFSAERLKGVDSTLKIQPAKLEDSAVYLCASSLVWATQITTNEKLFFGSGTQLSVL.

CDR3 bases: TGTGCCAGCAGTACAAGCCCAGGGGAGACCCAGTACTTC. This codes for CASSTSPGETQYF. The rearrangement uses TRBV6-5 and TRBJ2-5, with a tentative D call TRBD1 (5 bases). This CDR3 contains 13 residues. CDR1 is MNHEY and CDR2 is SVGAGI in the germline V gene. V was cut by 5 bases and J by 5 bases, with 12 bases left in between.

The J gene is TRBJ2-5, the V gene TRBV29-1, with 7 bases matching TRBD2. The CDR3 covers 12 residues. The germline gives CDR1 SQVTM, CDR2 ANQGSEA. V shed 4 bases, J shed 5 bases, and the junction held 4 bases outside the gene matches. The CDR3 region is CSVAGLGETQYF. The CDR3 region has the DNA TGCAGCGTTGCTGGACTAGGGGAGACCCAGTACTTC.

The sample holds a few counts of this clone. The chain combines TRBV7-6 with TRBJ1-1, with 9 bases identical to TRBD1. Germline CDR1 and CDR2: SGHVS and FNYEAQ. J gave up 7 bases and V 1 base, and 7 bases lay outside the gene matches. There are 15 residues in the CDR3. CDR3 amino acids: CASSLGPGQGYEAFF. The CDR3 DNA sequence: TGTGCCAGCAGCTTAGGCCCGGGACAGGGATATGAAGCTTTCTTT. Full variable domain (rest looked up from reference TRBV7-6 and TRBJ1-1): GAGVSQSPRYKVTKRGQDVALRCDPISGHVSLYWYRQALGQGPEFLTYFNYEAQQDKSGLPNDRFSAERPEGSISTLTIQRTEQRDSAMYRCASSLGPGQGYEAFFGQGTRLTVV.

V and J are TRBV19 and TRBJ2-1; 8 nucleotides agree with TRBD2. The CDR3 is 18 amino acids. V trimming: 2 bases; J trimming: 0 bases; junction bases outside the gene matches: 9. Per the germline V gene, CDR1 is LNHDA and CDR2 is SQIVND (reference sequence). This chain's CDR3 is CASSIRPSGWSSYNEQFF. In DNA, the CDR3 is TGTGCCAGTAGTATAAGGCCTAGCGGGTGGAGCTCCTACAATGAGCAGTTCTTC.

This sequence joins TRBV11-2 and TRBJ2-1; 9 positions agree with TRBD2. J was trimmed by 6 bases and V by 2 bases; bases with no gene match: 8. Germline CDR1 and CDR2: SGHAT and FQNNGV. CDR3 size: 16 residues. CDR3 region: CASSLRPSGKANEQFF. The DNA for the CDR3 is TGTGCCAGCAGCTTACGTCCTAGCGGGAAAGCCAATGAGCAGTTCTTC.

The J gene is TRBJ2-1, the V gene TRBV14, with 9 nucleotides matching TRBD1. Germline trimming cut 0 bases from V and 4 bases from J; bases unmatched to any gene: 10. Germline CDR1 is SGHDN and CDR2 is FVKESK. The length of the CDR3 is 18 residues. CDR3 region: CASSQDPPRDRVYNEQFF. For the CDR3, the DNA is TGTGCCAGCAGCCAAGATCCACCCCGGGACAGGGTATACAATGAGCAGTTCTTC.

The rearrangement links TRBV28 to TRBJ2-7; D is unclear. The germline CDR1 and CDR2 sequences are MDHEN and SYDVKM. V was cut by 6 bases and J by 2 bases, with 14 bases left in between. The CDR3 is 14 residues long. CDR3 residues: CASSVAGEAYEQYF. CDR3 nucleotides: TGTGCCAGCAGCGTCGCAGGTGAAGCCTACGAGCAGTACTTC.

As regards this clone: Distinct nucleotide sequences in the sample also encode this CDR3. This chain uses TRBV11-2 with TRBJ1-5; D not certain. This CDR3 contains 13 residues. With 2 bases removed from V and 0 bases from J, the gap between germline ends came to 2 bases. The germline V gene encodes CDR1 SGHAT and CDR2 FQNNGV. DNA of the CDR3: TGTGCCAGCAGCTTAAGTAGCAATCAGCCCCAGCATTTT. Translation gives CASSLSSNQPQHF.